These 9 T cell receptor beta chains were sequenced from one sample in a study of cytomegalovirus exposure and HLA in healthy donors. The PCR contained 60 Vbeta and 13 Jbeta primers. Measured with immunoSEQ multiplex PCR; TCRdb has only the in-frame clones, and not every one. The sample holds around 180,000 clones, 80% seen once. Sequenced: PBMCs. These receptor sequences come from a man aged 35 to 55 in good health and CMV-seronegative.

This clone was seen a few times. The CDR3: CASSLGTGQGYTF. Here the CDR3 DNA reads TGTGCCAGCAGCTTAGGGACAGGGCAAGGCTACACCTTC. V usage is TRBV11-2 and J usage is TRBJ1-2; 8 bases are a match to TRBD1. The CDR3 is 13 amino acids. The V segment lost 1 base and the J segment 8 bases; nucleotides outside the gene matches: 3. Germline lookup yields CDR1 SGHAT and CDR2 FQNNGV.

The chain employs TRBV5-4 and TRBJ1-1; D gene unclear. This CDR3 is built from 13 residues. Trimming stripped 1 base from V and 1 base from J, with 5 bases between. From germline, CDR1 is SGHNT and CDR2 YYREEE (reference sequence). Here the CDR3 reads CASSLIQNTEAFF. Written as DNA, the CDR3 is TGTGCCAGCAGCTTGATCCAGAACACTGAAGCTTTCTTT.

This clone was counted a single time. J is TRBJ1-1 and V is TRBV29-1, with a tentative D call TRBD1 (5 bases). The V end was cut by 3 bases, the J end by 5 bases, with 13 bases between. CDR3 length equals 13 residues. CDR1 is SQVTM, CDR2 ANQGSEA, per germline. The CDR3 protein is CSVDGGASTEAFF. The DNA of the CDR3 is TGCAGCGTTGACGGGGGAGCGAGTACTGAAGCTTTCTTT.

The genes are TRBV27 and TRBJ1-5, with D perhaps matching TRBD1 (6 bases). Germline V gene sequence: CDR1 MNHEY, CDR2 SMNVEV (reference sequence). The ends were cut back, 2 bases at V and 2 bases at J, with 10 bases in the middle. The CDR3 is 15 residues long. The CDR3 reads CASSLVRGRNQPQHF. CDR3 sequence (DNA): TGTGCCAGCAGTTTAGTCAGGGGACGCAATCAGCCCCAGCATTTT.

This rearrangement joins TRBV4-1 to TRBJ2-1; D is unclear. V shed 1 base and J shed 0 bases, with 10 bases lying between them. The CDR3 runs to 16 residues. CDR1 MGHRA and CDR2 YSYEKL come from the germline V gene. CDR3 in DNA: TGCGCCAGCAGCCAAGCAGGAATGAGCTCCTACAATGAGCAGTTCTTC. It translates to CASSQAGMSSYNEQFF.

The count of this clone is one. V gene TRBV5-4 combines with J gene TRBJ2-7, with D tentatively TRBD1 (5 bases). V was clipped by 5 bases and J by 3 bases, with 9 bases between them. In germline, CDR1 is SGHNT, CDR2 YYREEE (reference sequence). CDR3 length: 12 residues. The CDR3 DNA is TGTGCCAGCAGTTCCGACAGCTACGAGCAGTACTTC. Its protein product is CASSSDSYEQYF.

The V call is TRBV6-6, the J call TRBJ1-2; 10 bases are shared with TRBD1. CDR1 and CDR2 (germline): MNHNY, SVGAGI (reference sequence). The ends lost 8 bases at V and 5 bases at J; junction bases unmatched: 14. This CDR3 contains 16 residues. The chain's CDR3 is CASHVTHRQGAYGYTF. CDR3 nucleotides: TGTGCCAGCCACGTAACACACCGACAGGGGGCTTATGGCTACACCTTC.

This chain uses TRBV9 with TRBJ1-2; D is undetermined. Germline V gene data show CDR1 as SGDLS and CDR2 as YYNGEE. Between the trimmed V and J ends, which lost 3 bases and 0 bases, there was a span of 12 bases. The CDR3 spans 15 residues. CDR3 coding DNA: TGTGCCAGCAGCGACCGACTTTTTACTAACTATGGCTACACCTTC. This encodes CASSDRLFTNYGYTF. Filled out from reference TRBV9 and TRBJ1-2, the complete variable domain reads DSGVTQTPKHLITATGQRVTLRCSPRSGDLSVYWYQQSLDQGLQFLIQYYNGEERAKGNILERFSAQQFPDLHSELNLSSLELGDSALYFCASSDRLFTNYGYTFGSGTRLTVV.

The chain's CDR3 is CASRTGGETQYF. CDR3 coding DNA: TGTGCCAGCAGGACAGGGGGAGAGACCCAGTACTTC. This rearrangement joins TRBV6-6 to TRBJ2-5, with 9 positions matching TRBD1. Per germline, CDR1 MNHNY and CDR2 SVGAGI (reference sequence). V was clipped by 6 bases and J by 4 bases; unmatched bases: 0. This CDR3 is built from 12 residues.